This T cell receptor (beta chain) stems from a study of blood T cell repertoires in COVID-19. At the level of the study: From the United States, Italy and Spain came samples of acute and convalescent COVID-19. T cells, B-cell-depleted T cells, or PBMCs supplied cDNA or gDNA.

As processed by the authors: Reference gene primer amplification in the assay estimated nucleated cell counts. Clones were read by immunoSEQ multiplex PCR, and TCRdb kept only the in-frame ones, dropping some. D and trimming come from the DNA, and the V and J calls and clone size come from that table. Of around 160,000 clones in the sample, 80% to 90% are singletons; the top ten hold 8% to 10%. The length of the CDR3 is 15 residues. V shed 3 bases and J 5 bases; nucleotides not matched to a gene: 10. CDR1 SGHRS and CDR2 YFSETQ come from the germline V gene. This clonotype was obtained from a man in his fifties or sixties with acute or convalescent COVID-19. The chain employs TRBV5-1 and TRBJ2-7; 8 positions match TRBD2. Sample: peripheral blood. CDR3 coding DNA: TGCGCCAGCAGCTACCCTAGCGGGTACGAGAACGAGCAGTACTTC. It translates to CASSYPSGYENEQYF.